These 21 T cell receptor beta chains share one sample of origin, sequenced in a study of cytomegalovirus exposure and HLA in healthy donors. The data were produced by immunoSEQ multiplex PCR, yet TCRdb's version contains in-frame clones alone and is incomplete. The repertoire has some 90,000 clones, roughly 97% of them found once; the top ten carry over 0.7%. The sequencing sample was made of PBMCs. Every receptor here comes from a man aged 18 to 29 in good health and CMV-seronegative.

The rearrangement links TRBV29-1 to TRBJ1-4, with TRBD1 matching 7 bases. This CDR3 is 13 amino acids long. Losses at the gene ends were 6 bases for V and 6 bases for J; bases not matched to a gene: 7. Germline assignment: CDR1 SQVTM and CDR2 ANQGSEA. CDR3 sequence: CSVVGQFDEKLFF. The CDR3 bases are TGCAGCGTCGTGGGACAGTTTGATGAAAAACTGTTTTTT. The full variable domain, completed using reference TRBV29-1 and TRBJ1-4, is SAVISQKPSRDICQRGTSLTIQCQVDSQVTMMFWYRQQPGQSLTLIATANQGSEATYESGFVIDKFPISRPNLTFSTLTVSNMSPEDSSIYLCSVVGQFDEKLFFGSGTQLSVL.

The CDR3 DNA is TGTGCCAGCAGCTTCGGCGGGAGGGCCGTCGGTGAGCAGTTCTTC. Its protein is CASSFGGRAVGEQFF. This chain links TRBV7-9 with TRBJ2-1, with 9 bases fitting TRBD2. CDR1 SEHNR and CDR2 FQNEAQ come from the germline V gene (reference sequence). With 3 bases clipped from V and 9 bases from J, the junction kept 9 bases outside the gene matches. The CDR3 totals 15 residues.

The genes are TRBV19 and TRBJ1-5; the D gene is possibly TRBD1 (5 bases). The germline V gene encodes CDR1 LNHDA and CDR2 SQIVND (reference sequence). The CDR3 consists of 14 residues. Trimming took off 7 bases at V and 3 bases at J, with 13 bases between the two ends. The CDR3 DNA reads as TGTGCCAGTACCAAAGGGGATTCCAATCAGCCCCAGCATTTT. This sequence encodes CASTKGDSNQPQHF.

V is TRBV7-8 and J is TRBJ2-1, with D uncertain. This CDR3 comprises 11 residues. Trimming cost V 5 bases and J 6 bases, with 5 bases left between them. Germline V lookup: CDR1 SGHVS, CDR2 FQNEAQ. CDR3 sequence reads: CASSPGNEQFF. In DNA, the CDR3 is TGTGCCAGCAGCCCCGGCAATGAGCAGTTCTTC. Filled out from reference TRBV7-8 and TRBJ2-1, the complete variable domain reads GAGVSQSPRYKVAKRGQDVALRCDPISGHVSLFWYQQALGQGPEFLTYFQNEAQLDKSGLPSDRFFAERPEGSVSTLKIQRTQQEDSAVYLCASSPGNEQFFGPGTRLTVL.

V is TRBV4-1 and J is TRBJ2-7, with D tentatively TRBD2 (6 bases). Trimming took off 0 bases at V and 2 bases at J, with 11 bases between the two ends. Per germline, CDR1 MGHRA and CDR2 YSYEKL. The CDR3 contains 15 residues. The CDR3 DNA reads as TGCGCCAGCAGCCAAGATCCCTCGGGGGCCTACGAGCAGTACTTC. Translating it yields CASSQDPSGAYEQYF.

CDR3 in amino acids: CATSRELGPETQYF. CDR3 DNA sequence: TGTGCCACCAGCAGAGAGCTTGGGCCGGAGACCCAGTACTTC. The J gene is TRBJ2-5, the V gene TRBV15, with D hard to call. The CDR3 is 14 residues long. The ends were cut back, 0 bases at V and 5 bases at J, with 10 bases in the middle. Germline V gives CDR1 LNHNV, CDR2 YYDKDF (reference sequence).

In DNA, the CDR3 is TGTGCCAGCAGCGCAACGGGGGACCAAGAGACCCAGTACTTC. Translated: CASSATGDQETQYF. The chain employs TRBV7-3 and TRBJ2-5; maybe TRBD2 (6 bases). Between the trimmed V and J ends, which lost 5 bases and 0 bases, there was a span of 10 bases. The CDR3 runs 14 residues. CDR1 SGHTA and CDR2 FQGTGA come from the germline V gene.

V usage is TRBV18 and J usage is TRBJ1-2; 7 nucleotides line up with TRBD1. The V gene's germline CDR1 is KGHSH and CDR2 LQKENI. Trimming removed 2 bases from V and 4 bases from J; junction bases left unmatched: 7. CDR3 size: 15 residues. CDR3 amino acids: CASSPVRQGSYGYTF. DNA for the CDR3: TGTGCCAGCTCACCAGTAAGACAGGGCAGCTATGGCTACACCTTC.

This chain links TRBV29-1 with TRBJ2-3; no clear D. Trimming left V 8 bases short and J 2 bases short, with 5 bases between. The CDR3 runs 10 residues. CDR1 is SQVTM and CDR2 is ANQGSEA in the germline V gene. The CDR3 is CSTNTDTQYF. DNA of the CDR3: TGCAGCACAAACACAGATACGCAGTATTTT.

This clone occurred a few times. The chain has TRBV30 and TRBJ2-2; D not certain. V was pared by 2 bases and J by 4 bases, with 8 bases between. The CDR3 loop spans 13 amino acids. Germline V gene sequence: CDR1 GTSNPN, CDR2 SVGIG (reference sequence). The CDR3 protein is CAWSTPSTGELFF. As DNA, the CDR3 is TGTGCCTGGAGTACTCCGAGCACCGGGGAGCTGTTTTTT.

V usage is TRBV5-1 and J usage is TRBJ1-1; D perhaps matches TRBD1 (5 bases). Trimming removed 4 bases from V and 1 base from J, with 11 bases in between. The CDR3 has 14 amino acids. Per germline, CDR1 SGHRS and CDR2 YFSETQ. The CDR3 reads CASSGIGANTEAFF. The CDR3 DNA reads TGCGCCAGCAGCGGGATTGGGGCGAACACTGAAGCTTTCTTT.

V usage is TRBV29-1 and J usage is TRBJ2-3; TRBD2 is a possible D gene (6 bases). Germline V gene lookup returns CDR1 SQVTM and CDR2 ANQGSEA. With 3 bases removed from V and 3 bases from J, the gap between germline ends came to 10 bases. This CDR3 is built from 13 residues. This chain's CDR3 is CSVDNGGTDTQYF. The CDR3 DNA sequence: TGCAGCGTTGATAATGGGGGGACAGATACGCAGTATTTT.

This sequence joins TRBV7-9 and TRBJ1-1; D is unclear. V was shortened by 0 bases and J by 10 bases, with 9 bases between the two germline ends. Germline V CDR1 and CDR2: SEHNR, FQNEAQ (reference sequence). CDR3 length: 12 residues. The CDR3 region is CASSLAAEGAFF. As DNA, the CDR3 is TGTGCCAGCAGCTTAGCAGCGGAGGGAGCTTTCTTT. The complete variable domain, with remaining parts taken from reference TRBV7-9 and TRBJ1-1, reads DTGVSQNPRHKITKRGQNVTFRCDPISEHNRLYWYRQTLGQGPEFLTYFQNEAQLEKSRLLSDRFSAERPKGSFSTLEIQRTEQGDSAMYLCASSLAAEGAFFGQGTRLTVV.

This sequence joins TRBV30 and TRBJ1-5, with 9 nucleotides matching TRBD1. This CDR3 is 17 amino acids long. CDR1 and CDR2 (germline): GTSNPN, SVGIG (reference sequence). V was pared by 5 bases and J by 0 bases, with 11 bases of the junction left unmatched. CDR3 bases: TGTGCCTGGGAACCGGGACAGGGTACGTATAGCAATCAGCCCCAGCATTTT. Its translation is CAWEPGQGTYSNQPQHF.

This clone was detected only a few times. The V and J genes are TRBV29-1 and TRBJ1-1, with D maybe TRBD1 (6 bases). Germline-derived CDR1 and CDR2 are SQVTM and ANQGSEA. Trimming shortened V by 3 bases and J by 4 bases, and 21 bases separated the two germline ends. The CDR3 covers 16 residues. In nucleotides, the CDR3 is TGCAGCGTTGAGCAGGGGCGCGGGAGGAGGGTCACTGAAGCTTTCTTT. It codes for CSVEQGRGRRVTEAFF.

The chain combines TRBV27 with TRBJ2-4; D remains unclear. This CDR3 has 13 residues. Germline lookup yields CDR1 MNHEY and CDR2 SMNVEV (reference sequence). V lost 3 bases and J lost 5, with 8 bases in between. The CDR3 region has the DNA TGTGCCAGCAGTTTCACAGCTCAAAACATTCAGTACTTC. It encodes CASSFTAQNIQYF.

CDR3 nucleotides: TGTGCCAGCAGGGGAGGGAATGAAGCTTTCTTT. This sequence encodes CASRGGNEAFF. The gene calls are TRBV13 and TRBJ1-1; D is unclear. Trimming pared 6 bases from V and 7 bases from J, leaving 9 bases between. The V gene's germline CDR1 is PRHDT and CDR2 FYEKMQ (reference sequence). CDR3 length: 11 residues.

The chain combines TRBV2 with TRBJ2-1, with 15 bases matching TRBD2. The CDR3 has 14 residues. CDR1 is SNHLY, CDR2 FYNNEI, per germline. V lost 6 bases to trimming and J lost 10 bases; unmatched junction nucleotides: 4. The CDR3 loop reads CASSGTSGRHEQFF. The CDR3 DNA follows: TGTGCCAGCAGCGGGACTAGCGGGAGGCACGAGCAGTTCTTC.

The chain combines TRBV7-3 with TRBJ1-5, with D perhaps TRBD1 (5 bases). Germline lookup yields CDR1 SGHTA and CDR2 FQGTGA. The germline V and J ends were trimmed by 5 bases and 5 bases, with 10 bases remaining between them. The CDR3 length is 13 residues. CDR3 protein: CASSIQGDQPQHF. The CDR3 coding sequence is TGTGCCAGCAGCATACAAGGGGATCAGCCCCAGCATTTT.

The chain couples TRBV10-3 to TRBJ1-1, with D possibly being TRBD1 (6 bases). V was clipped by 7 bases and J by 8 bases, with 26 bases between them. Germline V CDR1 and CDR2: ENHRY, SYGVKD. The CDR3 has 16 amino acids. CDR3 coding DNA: TGTGCCATCAATAACGGGACACTCGTTCCGCGACCCGAAGCTTTCTTT. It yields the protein CAINNGTLVPRPEAFF.

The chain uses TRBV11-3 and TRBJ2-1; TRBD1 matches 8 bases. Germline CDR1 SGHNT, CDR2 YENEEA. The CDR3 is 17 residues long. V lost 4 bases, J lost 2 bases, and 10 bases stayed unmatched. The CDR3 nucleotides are TGTGCCAGCAGCTCACCCAGTACAGGGGGGCCCTACAATGAGCAGTTCTTC. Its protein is CASSSPSTGGPYNEQFF.